This T cell receptor beta chain appears in the sequencing data of a study of cytomegalovirus exposure and HLA in healthy donors. Study-wide points: Accounts indicate the classifier identified cytomegalovirus status with strong specificity and sensitivity.

The germline gives CDR1 LGHNA, CDR2 YSLEER. V shed 2 bases, J shed 6 bases, and the junction held 10 bases outside the gene matches. The CDR3 is made up of 17 amino acids. The PCR made use of 60 Vbeta and 13 Jbeta primers. Here immunoSEQ multiplex PCR was the method, and the copy in TCRdb shows in-frame clones only, minus some. The table has under 130,000 clones, about 70% seen once. With respect to this clone: Antigen: not known.

Sequencing used PBMCs. This receptor was identified in a man aged 30-40 years in good health and CMV-seronegative. The chain carries TRBV4-3 and TRBJ2-7; 13 nucleotides align to TRBD2. CDR3 nucleotides: TGCGCCAGCAGCCAAAGGACTAGCGGGAGTAAAGGATTCGAGCAGTACTTC. This translates into CASSQRTSGSKGFEQYF.